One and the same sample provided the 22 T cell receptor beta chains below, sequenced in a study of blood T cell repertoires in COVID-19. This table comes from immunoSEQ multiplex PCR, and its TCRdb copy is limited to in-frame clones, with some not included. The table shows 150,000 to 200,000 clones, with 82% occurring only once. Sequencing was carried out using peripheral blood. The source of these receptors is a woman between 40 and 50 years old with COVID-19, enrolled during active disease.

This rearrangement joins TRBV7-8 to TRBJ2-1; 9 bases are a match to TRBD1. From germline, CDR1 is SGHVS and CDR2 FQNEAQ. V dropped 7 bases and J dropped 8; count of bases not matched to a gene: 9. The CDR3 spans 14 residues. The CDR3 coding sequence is TGTGCCAGCAAGGTTGGGACAGGGCTCCATGAGCAGTTCTTC. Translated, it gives CASKVGTGLHEQFF.

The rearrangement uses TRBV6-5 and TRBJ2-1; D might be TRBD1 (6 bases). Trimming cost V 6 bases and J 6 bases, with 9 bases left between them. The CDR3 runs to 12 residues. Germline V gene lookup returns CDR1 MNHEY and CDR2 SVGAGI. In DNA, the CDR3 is TGTGCCAGCAGGACGGACAGCAATGAGCAGTTCTTC. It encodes CASRTDSNEQFF.

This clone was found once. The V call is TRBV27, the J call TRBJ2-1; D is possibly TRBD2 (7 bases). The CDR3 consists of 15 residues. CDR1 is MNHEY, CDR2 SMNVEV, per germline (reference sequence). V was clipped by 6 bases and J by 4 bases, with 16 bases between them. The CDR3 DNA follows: TGTGCCAGCAGCCTCCTGGGGGGGACATACAATGAGCAGTTCTTC. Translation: CASSLLGGTYNEQFF.

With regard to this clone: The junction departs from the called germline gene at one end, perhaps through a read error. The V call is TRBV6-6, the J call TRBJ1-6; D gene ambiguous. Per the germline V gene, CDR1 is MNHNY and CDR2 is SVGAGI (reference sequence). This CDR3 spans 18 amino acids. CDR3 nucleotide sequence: TGTGCCGGCAGTCGGGCGGTACCGGGGAGCTCCTATAATTCACCCCTCCACTTT. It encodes CAGSRAVPGSSYNSPLHF.

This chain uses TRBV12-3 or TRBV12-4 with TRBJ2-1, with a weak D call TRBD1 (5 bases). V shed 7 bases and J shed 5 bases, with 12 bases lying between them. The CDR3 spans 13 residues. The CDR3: CASTLLTDNEQFF. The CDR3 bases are TGTGCCAGCACCCTTTTGACAGACAATGAGCAGTTCTTC.

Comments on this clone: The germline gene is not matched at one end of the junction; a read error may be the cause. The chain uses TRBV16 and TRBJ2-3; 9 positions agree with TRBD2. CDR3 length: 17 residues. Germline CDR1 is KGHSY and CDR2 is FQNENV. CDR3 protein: CASSQRGGARGTNTHYF. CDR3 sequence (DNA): TGTGCCAGCAGCCAACGCGGGGGGGCAAGGGGCACGAATACGCACTATTTT.

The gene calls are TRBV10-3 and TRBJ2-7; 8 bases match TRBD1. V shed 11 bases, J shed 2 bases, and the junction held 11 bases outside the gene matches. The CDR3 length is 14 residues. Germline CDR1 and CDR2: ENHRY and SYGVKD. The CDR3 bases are TGTGCCGCTCAGGGGGCGGAAATTACCTACGAGCAGTACTTC. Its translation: CAAQGAEITYEQYF.

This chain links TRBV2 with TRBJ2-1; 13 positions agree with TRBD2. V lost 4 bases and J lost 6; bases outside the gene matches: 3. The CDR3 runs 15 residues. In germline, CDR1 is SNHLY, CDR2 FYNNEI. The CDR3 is CASSGGLAGPNEQFF. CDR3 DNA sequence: TGTGCCAGCAGTGGGGGACTAGCGGGACCCAATGAGCAGTTCTTC. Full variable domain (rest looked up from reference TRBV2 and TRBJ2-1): EPEVTQTPSHQVTQMGQEVILRCVPISNHLYFYWYRQILGQKVEFLVSFYNNEISEKSEIFDDQFSVERPDGSNFTLKIRSTKLEDSAMYFCASSGGLAGPNEQFFGPGTRLTVL.

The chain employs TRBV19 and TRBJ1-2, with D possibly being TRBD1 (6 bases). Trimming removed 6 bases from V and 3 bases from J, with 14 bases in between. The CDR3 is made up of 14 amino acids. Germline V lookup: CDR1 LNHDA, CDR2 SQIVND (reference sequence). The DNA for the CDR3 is TGTGCCAGTAGAACCTGGACAGCCGACTATGGCTACACCTTC. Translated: CASRTWTADYGYTF. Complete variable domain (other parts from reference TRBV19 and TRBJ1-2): DGGITQSPKYLFRKEGQNVTLSCEQNLNHDAMYWYRQDPGQGLRLIYYSQIVNDFQKGDIAEGYSVSREKKESFPLTVTSAQKNPTAFYLCASRTWTADYGYTFGSGTRLTVV.

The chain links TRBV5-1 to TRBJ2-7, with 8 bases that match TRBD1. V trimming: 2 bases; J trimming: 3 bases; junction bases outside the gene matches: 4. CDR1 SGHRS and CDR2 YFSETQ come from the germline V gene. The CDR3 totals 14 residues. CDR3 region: CASSFFGQGYEQYF. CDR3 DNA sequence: TGCGCCAGCAGCTTTTTCGGACAGGGCTACGAGCAGTACTTC.

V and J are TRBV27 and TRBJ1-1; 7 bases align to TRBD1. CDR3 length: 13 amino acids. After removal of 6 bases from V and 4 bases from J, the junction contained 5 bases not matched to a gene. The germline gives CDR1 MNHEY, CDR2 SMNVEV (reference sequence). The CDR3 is CASRKTGSTEAFF. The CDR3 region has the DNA TGTGCCAGCAGGAAGACAGGGAGCACTGAAGCTTTCTTT.

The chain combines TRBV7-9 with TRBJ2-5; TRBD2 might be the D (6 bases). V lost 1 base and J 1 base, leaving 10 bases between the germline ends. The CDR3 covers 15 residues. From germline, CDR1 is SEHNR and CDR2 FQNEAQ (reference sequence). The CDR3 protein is CASSLVFGGQETQYF. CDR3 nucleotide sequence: TGTGCCAGCAGCTTAGTTTTCGGGGGCCAAGAGACCCAGTACTTC.

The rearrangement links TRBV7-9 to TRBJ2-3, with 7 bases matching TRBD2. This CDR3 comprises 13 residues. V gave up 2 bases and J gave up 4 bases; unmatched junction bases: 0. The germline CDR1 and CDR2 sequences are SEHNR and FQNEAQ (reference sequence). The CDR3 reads CASSLRGADTQYF. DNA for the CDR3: TGTGCCAGCAGCTTACGGGGGGCAGATACGCAGTATTTT.

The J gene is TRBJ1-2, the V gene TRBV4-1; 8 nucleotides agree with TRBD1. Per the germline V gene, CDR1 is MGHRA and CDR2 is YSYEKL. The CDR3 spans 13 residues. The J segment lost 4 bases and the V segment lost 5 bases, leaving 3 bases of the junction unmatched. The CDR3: CASSTTGGYGYTF. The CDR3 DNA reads TGCGCCAGCAGCACCACAGGGGGCTATGGCTACACCTTC.

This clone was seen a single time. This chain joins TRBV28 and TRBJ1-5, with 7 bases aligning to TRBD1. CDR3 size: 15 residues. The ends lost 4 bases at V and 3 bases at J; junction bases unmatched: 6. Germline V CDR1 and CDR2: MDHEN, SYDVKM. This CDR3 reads CASSSLQGNNQPQHF. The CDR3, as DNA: TGTGCCAGCAGTTCCCTACAGGGGAACAATCAGCCCCAGCATTTT.

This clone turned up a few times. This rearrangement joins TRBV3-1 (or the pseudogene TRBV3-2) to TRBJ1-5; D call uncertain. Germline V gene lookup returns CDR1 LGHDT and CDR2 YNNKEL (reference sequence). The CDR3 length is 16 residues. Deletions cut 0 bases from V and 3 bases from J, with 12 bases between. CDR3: CASSQDRVRVNQPQHF. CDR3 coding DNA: TGTGCCAGCAGCCAAGATCGAGTGCGGGTCAATCAGCCCCAGCATTTT.

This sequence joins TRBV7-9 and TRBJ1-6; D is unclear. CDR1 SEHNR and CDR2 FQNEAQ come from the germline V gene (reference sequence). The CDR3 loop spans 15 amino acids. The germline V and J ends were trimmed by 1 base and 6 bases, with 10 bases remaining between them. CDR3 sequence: CASSLVGGSNSPLHF. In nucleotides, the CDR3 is TGTGCCAGCAGCTTAGTAGGAGGGAGTAATTCACCCCTCCACTTT.

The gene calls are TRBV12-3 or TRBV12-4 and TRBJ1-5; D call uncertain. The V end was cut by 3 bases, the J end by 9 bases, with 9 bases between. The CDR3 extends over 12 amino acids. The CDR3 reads CASSFGERPQHF. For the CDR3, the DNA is TGTGCCAGCAGTTTCGGGGAGAGGCCCCAGCATTTT.

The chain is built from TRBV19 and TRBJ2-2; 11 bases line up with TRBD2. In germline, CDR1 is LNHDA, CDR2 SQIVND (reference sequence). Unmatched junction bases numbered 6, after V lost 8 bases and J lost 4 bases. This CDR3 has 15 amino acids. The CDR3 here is CASELAGAGTGELFF. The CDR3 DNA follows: TGTGCCAGTGAACTAGCGGGAGCTGGCACCGGGGAGCTGTTTTTT. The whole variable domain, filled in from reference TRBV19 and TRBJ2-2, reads DGGITQSPKYLFRKEGQNVTLSCEQNLNHDAMYWYRQDPGQGLRLIYYSQIVNDFQKGDIAEGYSVSREKKESFPLTVTSAQKNPTAFYLCASELAGAGTGELFFGEGSRLTVL.

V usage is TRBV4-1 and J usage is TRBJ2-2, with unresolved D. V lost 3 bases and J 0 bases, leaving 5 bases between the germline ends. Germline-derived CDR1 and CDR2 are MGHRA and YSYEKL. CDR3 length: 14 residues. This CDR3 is CASSHPTNTGELFF. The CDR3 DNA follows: TGCGCCAGCAGCCACCCTACGAACACCGGGGAGCTGTTTTTT.

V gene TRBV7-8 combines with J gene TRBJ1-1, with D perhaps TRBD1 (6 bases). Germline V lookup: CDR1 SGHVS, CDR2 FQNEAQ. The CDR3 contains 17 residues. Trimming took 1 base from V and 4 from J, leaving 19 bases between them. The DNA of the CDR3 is TGTGCCAGCAGCTTAGACCTAGTGGGGGGCGGGGGCACTGAAGCTTTCTTT. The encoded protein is CASSLDLVGGGGTEAFF.

Here the CDR3 DNA reads TGTGCCAGCAGTTGGGCAGGCATTTCCTACAATGAGCAGTTCTTC. It specifies CASSWAGISYNEQFF. The chain couples TRBV27 to TRBJ2-1; no reliable D call. The CDR3 contains 15 residues. V was trimmed by 4 bases and J by 1 base, leaving 11 bases between them. Looked up from germline, CDR1 is MNHEY and CDR2 is SMNVEV (reference sequence).